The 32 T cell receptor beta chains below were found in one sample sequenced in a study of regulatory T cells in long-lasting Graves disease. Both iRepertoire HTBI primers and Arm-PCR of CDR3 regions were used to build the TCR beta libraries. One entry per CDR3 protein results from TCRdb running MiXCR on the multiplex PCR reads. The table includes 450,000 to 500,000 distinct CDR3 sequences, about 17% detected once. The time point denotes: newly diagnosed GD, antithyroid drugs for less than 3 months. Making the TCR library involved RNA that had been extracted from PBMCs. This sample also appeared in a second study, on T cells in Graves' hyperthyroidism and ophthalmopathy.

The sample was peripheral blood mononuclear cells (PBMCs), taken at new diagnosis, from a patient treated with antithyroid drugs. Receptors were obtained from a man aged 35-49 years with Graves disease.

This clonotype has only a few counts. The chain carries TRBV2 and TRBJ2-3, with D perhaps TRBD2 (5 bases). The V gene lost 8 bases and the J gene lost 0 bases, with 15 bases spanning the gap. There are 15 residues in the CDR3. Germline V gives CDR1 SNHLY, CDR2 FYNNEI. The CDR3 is CASYRTPASTDTQYF. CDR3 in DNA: TGTGCCAGCTATCGGACTCCCGCTAGCACAGATACGCAGTATTTT.

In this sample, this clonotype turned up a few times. The CDR3 nucleotides read TGTGCCAGCAGCGACCCGAACAGGCTACCCCACAATGAGCAGTTCTTC. Protein product: CASSDPNRLPHNEQFF. The chain carries TRBV7-3 and TRBJ2-1, with D possibly being TRBD1 (5 bases). The CDR3 is 16 amino acids. Germline V gives CDR1 SGHTA, CDR2 FQGTGA. The V end lost 5 bases, the J end lost 5 bases, and 19 bases lay between the germline ends.

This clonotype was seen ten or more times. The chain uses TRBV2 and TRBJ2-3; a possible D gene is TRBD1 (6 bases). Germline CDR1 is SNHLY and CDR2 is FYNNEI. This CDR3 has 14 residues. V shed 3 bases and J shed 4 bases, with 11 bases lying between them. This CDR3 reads CASSEWGLADTQYF. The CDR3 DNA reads TGTGCCAGCAGTGAGTGGGGGCTGGCAGATACGCAGTATTTT. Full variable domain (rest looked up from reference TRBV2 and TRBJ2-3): EPEVTQTPSHQVTQMGQEVILRCVPISNHLYFYWYRQILGQKVEFLVSFYNNEISEKSEIFDDQFSVERPDGSNFTLKIRSTKLEDSAMYFCASSEWGLADTQYFGPGTRLTVL.

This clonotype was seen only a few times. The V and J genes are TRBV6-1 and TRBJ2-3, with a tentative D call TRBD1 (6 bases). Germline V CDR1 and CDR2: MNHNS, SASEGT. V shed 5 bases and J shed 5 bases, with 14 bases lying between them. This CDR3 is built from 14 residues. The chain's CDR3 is CASSLQGELDTQYF. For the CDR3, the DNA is TGTGCCAGCAGTCTACAGGGTGAACTAGATACGCAGTATTTT.

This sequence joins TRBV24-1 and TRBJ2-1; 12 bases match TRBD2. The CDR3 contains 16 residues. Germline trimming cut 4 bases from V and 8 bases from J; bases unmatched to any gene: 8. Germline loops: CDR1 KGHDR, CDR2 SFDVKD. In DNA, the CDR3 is TGTGCCACCAGTGACCGCTCTAGCGGGGGGGCCCATGAGCAGTTCTTC. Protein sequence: CATSDRSSGGAHEQFF.

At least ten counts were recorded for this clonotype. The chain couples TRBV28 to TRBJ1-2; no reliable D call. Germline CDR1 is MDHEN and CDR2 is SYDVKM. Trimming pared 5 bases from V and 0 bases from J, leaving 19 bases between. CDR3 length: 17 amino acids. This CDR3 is CASSKDGWSLSNYGYTF. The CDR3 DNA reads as TGTGCCAGCAGTAAGGACGGGTGGAGTCTCTCTAACTATGGCTACACCTTC.

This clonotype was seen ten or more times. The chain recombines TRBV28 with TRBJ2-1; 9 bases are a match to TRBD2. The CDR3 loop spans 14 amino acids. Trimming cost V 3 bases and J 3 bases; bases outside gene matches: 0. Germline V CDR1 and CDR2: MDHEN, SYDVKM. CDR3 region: CASSFSGGYNEQFF. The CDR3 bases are TGTGCCAGCAGTTTTAGCGGGGGCTACAATGAGCAGTTCTTC.

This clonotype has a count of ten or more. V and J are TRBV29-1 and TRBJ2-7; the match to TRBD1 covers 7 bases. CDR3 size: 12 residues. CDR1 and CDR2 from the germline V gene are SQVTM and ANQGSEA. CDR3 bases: TGCAGTGCCAGGGGGAGCTCCTACGAGCAGTACTTC. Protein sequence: CSARGSSYEQYF.

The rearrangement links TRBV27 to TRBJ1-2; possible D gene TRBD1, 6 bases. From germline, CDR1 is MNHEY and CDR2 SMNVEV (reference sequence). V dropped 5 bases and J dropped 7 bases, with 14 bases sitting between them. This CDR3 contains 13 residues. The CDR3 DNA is TGTGCCAGCAGTCAGGCACAGGGAATTGGCTACACCTTC. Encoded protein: CASSQAQGIGYTF.

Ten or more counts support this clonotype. CDR3 residues: CASSLAQGTGELFF. As DNA, the CDR3 is TGCGCCAGCAGCTTGGCCCAGGGCACCGGGGAGCTGTTTTTT. V gene TRBV5-1 combines with J gene TRBJ2-2, with D tentatively TRBD1 (5 bases). Per germline, CDR1 SGHRS and CDR2 YFSETQ. This CDR3 has 14 amino acids. With 0 bases removed from V and 4 bases from J, the gap between germline ends came to 7 bases.

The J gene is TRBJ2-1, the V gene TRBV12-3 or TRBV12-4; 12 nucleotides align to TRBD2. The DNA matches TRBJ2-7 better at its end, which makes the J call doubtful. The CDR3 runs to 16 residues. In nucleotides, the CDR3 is TGTGCCAGCAGCACCGGGACTAGCGGGCCCTACAATGAGCAGTACTTC. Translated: CASSTGTSGPYNEQYF.

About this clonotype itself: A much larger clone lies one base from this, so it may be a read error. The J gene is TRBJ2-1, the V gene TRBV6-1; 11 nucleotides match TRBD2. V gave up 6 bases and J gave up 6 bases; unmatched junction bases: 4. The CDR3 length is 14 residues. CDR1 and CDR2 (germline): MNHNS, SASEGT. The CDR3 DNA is TGTGCCAGCAGGCGACTAGCGGGACTCAATGAGCAGTTCTTC. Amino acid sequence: CASRRLAGLNEQFF.

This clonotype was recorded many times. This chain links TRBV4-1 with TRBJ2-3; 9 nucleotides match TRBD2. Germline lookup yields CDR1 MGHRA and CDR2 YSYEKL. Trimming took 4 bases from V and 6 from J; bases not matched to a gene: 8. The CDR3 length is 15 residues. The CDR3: CASSRSAGGSDTQYF. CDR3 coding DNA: TGCGCCAGCAGCCGATCCGCGGGAGGGTCGGATACGCAGTATTTT.

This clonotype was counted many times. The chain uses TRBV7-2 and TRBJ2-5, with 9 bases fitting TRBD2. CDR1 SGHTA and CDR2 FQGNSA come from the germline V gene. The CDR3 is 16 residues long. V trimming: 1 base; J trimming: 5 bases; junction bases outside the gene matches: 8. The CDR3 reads CASSLVKASGMETQYF. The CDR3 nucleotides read TGTGCCAGCAGCTTAGTAAAGGCTAGCGGGATGGAGACCCAGTACTTC.

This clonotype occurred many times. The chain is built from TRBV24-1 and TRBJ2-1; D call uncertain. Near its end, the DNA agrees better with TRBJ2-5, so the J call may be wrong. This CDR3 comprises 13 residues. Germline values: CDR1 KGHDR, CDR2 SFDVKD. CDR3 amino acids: CATSADRGETQYF. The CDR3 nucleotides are TGTGCCACCAGTGCGGACCGAGGAGAGACCCAGTACTTC.

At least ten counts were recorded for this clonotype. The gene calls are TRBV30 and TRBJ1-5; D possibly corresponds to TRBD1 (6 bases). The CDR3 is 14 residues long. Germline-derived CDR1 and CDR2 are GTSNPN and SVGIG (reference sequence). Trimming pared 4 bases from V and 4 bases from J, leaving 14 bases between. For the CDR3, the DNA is TGTGCCTGGAATGGTTTAGGGACAAATCAGCCCCAGCATTTT. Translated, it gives CAWNGLGTNQPQHF.

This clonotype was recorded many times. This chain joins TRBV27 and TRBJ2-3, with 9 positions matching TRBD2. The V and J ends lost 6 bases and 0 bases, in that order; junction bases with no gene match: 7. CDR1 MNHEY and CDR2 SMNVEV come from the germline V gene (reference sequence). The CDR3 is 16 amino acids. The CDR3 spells CASSPYTSGSTDTQYF. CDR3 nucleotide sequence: TGTGCCAGCAGCCCATACACTAGCGGGAGCACAGATACGCAGTATTTT.

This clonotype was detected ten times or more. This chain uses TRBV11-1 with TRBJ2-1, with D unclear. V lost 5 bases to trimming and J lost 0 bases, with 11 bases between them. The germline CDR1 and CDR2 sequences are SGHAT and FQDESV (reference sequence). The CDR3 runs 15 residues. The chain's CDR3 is CASSPEKASYNEQFF. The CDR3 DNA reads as TGTGCCAGCAGCCCGGAGAAAGCCTCCTACAATGAGCAGTTCTTC.

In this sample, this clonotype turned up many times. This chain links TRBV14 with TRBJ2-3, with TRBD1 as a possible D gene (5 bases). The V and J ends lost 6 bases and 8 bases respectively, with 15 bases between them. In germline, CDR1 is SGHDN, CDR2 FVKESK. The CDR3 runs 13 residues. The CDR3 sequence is CASSYPGAPTQYF. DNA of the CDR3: TGTGCCAGCAGTTACCCTGGGGCGCCTACGCAGTATTTT.

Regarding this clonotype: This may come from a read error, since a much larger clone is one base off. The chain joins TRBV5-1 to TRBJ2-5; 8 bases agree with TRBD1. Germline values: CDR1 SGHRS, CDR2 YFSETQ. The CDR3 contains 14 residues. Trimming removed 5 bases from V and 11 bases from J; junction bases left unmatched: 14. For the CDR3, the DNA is TGCGCCAGCAGGGTCGTCAGGGGGCCATATGAGCAGTACTTC. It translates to CASRVVRGPYEQYF.

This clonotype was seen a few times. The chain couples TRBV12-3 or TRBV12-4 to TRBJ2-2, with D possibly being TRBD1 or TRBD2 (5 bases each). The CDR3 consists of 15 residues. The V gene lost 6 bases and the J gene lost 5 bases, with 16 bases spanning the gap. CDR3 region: CASRTGTGTTGELFF. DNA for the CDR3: TGTGCCAGCAGAACCGGGACGGGAACGACCGGGGAGCTGTTTTTT.

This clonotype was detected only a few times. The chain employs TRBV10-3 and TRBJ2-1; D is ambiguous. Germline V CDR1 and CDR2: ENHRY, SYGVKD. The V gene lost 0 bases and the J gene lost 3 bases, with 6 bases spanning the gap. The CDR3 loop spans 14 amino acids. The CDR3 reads CAISESISYNEQFF. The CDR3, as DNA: TGTGCCATCAGTGAGTCGATCAGCTACAATGAGCAGTTCTTC.

The CDR3 here is CASSSPTGTRTNEKLFF. Here the CDR3 DNA reads TGTGCCAGCAGCTCGCCGACAGGGACGAGAACTAATGAAAAACTGTTTTTT. V is TRBV7-2 and J is TRBJ1-4, with 7 positions matching TRBD1. The CDR3 has 17 residues. Germline V gene sequence: CDR1 SGHTA, CDR2 FQGNSA. With V trimmed by 4 bases and J by 1 base, 9 bases remained unmatched.

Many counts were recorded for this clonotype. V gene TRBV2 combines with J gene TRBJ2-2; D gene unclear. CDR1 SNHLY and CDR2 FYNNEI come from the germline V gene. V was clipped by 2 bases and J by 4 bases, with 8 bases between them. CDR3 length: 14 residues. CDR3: CASSEFRSTGELFF. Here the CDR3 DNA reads TGTGCCAGCAGTGAATTTCGGAGCACCGGGGAGCTGTTTTTT.

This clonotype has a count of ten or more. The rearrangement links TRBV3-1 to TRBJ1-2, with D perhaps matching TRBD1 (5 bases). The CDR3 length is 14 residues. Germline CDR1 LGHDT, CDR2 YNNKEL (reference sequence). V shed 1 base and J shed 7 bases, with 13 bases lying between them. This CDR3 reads CASSQGGRFGGYTF. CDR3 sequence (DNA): TGTGCCAGCAGCCAAGGGGGGAGATTTGGTGGCTACACCTTC. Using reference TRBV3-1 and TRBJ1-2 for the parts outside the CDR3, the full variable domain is DTAVSQTPKYLVTQMGNDKSIKCEQNLGHDTMYWYKQDSKKFLKIMFSYNNKELIINETVPNRFSPKSPDKAHLNLHINSLELGDSAVYFCASSQGGRFGGYTFGSGTRLTVV.

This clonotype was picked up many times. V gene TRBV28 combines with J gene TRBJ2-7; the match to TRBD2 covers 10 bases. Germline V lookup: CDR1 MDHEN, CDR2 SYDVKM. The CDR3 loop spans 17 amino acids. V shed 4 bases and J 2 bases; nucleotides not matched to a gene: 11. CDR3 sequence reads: CASSSPHTSGDTYEQYF. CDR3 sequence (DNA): TGTGCCAGCAGTTCCCCCCACACTAGCGGGGACACCTACGAGCAGTACTTC.

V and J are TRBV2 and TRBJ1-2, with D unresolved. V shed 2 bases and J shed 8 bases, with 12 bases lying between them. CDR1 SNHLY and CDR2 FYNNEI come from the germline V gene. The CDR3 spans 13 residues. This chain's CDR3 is CASSEWGKVGYTF. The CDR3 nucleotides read TGTGCCAGCAGTGAATGGGGAAAGGTCGGCTACACCTTC.

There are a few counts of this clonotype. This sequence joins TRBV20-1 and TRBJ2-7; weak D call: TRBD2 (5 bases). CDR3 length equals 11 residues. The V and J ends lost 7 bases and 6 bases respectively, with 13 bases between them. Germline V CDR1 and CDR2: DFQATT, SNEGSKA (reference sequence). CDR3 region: CSGGRSLEQYF. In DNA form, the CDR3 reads TGCAGTGGAGGGAGATCCCTCGAGCAGTACTTC.

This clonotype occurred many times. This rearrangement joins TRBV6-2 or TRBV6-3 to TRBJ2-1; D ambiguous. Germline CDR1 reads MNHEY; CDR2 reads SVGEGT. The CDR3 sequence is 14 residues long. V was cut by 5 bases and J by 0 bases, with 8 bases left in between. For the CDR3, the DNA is TGTGCCAGCAGTGATCAGTACTCCTACAATGAGCAGTTCTTC. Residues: CASSDQYSYNEQFF.

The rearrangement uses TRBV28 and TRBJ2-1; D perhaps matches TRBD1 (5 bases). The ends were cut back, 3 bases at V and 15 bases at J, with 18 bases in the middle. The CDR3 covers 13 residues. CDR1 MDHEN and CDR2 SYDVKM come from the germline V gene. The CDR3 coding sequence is TGTGCCAGCAGTTTCGTAGGGGCGCAAAAACTGTTCTTC. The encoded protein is CASSFVGAQKLFF.

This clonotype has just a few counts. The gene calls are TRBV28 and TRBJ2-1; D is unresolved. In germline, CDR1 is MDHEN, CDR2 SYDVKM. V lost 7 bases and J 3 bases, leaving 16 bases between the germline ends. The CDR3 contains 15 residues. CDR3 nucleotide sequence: TGTGCCAGCACCTCAGACGATCCCCGCTACAATGAGCAGTTCTTC. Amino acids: CASTSDDPRYNEQFF.

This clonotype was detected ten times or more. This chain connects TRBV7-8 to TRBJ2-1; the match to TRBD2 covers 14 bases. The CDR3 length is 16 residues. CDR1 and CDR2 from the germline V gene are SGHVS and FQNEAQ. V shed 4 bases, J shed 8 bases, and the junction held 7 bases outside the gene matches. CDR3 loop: CASSYNPGLAGDEQFF. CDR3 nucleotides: TGTGCCAGCAGCTATAATCCGGGACTAGCGGGAGATGAGCAGTTCTTC.